This T cell receptor beta chain emerged from a study of blood T cell repertoires in COVID-19 (dated by TCRdb to the early 2020s). For the study in its entirety: Samples from collaborators originated in the United States, Italy and Spain and spanned both the acute and convalescent phases of COVID-19. Where available, HLA class I and class II types were obtained from metadata supplied by the sample provider rather than from assay-based typing. Subjects who had been exposed to COVID-19, were actively infected with it, or had recovered from it provided the deeply sampled blood TCRbeta repertoires that made up the dataset. The repertoires were released in a freely available public database meant as a resource for research on the immune response to SARS-CoV-2. The samples were drawn from the first 160 participants of the ongoing ImmuneRACE study and from about 1,200 subjects provided by 6 global collaborators. A de-identified subject ID, COVID-19 status, age in years and sex were almost always included in the sample metadata. The material from the prospective study consisted of cDNA or gDNA derived from T cells, B-cell-depleted T cells, or PBMCs. Here is what the overall study found, with its caveats: How much clinical and demographic metadata was included differed by source and by participant, and the metadata was provided uncurated.

Whole blood was collected in K2EDTA tubes by collaborating institutions according to the institutions' own protocols. For TCRbeta analysis, collaborators shipped samples as frozen whole blood, isolated PBMCs, or DNA extracted from either of those sample types. A remark on this clone: The antigen it recognizes is unknown. Base qualities were left out, and no much larger clone turns up one base away.

TCRbeta CDR3 regions were amplified from genomic DNA by means of the immunoSEQ Assay, a bias-controlled multiplex PCR. Turning to the authors' computational methods: Within the assay, amplification of reference gene primers was used to estimate how many nucleated cells each sample contained. Sequence reads were collapsed and filtered to measure the absolute abundance of every unique TCRbeta CDR3 rearrangement. For each sample, productive Simpson clonality was calculated as the square root of Simpson's diversity index across productive rearrangements. The table comes from immuneACCESS by way of TCRdb, which keeps in-frame sequences with V and J called. Part of the clones is missing from these tables; in studies checked, under half for an unresolved V gene and the rest for unknown reasons. V and J calls and clone size come straight from that table; D and trimming were deduced from the DNA. This sample gives approximately 170,000 clones in total; roughly four fifths of them show up just once. Roughly 2% of the sample is in the top ten clones.

Trimmed from V: 4 bases; trimmed from J: 10 bases; junction bases lacking a gene match: 8. CDR1 and CDR2 (LNHDA, SQIVND) derive from the germline V gene (reference sequence). From the cysteine up to the phenylalanine, the CDR3 has a length of 15 residues. Here the CDR3 DNA is all that survives: 45 bases in frame from base 1. Input material: peripheral blood. The clonotype originates from an elderly woman with acute or convalescent COVID-19. This receptor chain uses TRBV19 and TRBJ2-4, with TRBD1 identical over 12 junction bases. This receptor has the CDR3 CASSRGQGAFLIQYF. The DNA is as follows: TGTGCCAGTAGTAGGGGACAGGGGGCATTCTTGATTCAGTACTTC.